What follows are 6 T cell receptor beta chains derived from one specimen sequenced in a study of cytomegalovirus exposure and HLA in healthy donors. 13 Jbeta primers and 60 Vbeta primers were used for the PCR. Clones were read by immunoSEQ multiplex PCR, and TCRdb kept only the in-frame ones, dropping some. Recorded for this sample: roughly 39,000 clones. The sequenced sample was PBMCs. All receptors derive from a woman between 25 and 40 years old in good health and CMV-seropositive.

The chain joins TRBV6-1 to TRBJ1-3; no reliable D call. Germline-derived CDR1 and CDR2 are MNHNS and SASEGT. The CDR3 loop spans 16 amino acids. Between the trimmed V and J ends, which lost 0 bases and 0 bases, there was a span of 9 bases. The CDR3 loop is CASSEAASVSGNTIYF. The CDR3 nucleotides read TGTGCCAGCAGTGAAGCCGCCTCGGTCTCTGGAAACACCATATATTTT.

The rearrangement joins TRBV14 to TRBJ1-1; D perhaps matches TRBD1 (5 bases). With 1 base removed from V and 7 bases from J, the gap between germline ends came to 13 bases. Germline assignment: CDR1 SGHDN and CDR2 FVKESK. The CDR3 is 14 amino acids. The CDR3 nucleotides are TGTGCCAGCAGCCAAGGGAGCAGGGTCGGTGAAGCTTTCTTT. This encodes CASSQGSRVGEAFF. The full variable domain, in which reference TRBV14 and TRBJ1-1 provide the parts outside the CDR3, is EAGVTQFPSHSVIEKGQTVTLRCDPISGHDNLYWYRRVMGKEIKFLLHFVKESKQDESGMPNNRFLAERTGGTYSTLKVQPAELEDSGVYFCASSQGSRVGEAFFGQGTRLTVV.

The chain couples TRBV18 to TRBJ1-3, with a possible D match to TRBD1 (6 bases). The CDR3 is 16 residues long. The V and J ends lost 4 bases and 4 bases respectively, with 17 bases between them. Germline V CDR1 and CDR2: KGHSH, LQKENI. The CDR3 DNA reads as TGTGCCAGCTCACTTAAAAAGGCAGGGGTCGGAAACACCATATATTTT. Its translation is CASSLKKAGVGNTIYF.

V gene TRBV7-2 combines with J gene TRBJ2-7, with 9 positions matching TRBD1. The CDR3 extends over 14 amino acids. Germline V gene data show CDR1 as SGHTA and CDR2 as FQGNSA. Germline trimming cut 1 base from V and 7 bases from J; bases unmatched to any gene: 5. The CDR3 loop reads CASSLGTGVGEQYF. CDR3 DNA: TGTGCCAGCAGCTTAGGGACAGGGGTGGGGGAGCAGTACTTC.

The chain links TRBV28 to TRBJ2-3; tentatively, D is TRBD1 (7 bases). Germline V gene sequence: CDR1 MDHEN, CDR2 SYDVKM. The length of the CDR3 is 14 residues. Trimming left V 6 bases short and J 1 base short, with 11 bases between. In DNA form, the CDR3 reads TGTGCCAGCAGCCTCAGGGGGGGCACAGATACGCAGTATTTT. As protein: CASSLRGGTDTQYF.

V gene TRBV28 combines with J gene TRBJ2-1; D might be TRBD2 (6 bases). This CDR3 has 16 residues. Trimming left V 5 bases short and J 7 bases short, with 21 bases between. CDR1 is MDHEN, CDR2 SYDVKM, per germline. The CDR3 coding sequence is TGTGCCAGCAGTCTCCTCCGGACGGGGGTGGGAAATGAGCAGTTCTTC. Translating it yields CASSLLRTGVGNEQFF. The full variable domain, in which reference TRBV28 and TRBJ2-1 provide the parts outside the CDR3, is DVKVTQSSRYLVKRTGEKVFLECVQDMDHENMFWYRQDPGLGLRLIYFSYDVKMKEKGDIPEGYSVSREKKERFSLILESASTNQTSMYLCASSLLRTGVGNEQFFGPGTRLTVL.